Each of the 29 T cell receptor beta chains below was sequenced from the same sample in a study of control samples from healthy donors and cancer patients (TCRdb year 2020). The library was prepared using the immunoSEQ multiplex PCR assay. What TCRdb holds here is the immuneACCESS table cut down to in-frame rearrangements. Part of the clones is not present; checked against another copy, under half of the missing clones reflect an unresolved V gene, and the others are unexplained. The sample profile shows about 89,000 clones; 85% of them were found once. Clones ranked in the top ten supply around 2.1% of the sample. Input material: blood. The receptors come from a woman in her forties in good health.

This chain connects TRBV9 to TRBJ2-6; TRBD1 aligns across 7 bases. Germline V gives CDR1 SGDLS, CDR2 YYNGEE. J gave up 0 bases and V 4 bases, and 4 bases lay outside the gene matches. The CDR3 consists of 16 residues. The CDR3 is CASSPRDSSGANVLTF. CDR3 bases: TGTGCCAGCAGCCCCCGGGACAGCTCTGGGGCCAACGTCCTGACTTTC.

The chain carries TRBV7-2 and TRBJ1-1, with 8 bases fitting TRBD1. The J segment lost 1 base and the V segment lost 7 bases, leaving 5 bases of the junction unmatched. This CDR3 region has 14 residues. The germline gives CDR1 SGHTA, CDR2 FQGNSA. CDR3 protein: CASNRDRTNTEAFF. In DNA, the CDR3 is TGTGCCAGCAACCGGGACAGGACGAACACTGAAGCTTTCTTT.

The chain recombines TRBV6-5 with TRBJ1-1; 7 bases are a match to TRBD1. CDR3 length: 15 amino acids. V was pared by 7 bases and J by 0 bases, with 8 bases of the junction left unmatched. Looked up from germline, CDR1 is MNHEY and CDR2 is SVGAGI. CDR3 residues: CASIPPGGMNTEAFF. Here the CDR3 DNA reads TGTGCCAGCATTCCCCCAGGGGGGATGAACACTGAAGCTTTCTTT.

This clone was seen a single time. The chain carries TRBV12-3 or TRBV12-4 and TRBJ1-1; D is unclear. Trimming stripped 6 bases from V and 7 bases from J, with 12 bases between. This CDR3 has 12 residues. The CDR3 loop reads CASSWNKGEAFF. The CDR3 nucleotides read TGTGCCAGCAGCTGGAATAAGGGTGAAGCTTTCTTT.

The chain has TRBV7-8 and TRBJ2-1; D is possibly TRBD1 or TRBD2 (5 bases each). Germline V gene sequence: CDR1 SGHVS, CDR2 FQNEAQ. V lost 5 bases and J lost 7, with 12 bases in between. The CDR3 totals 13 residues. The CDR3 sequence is CASSPSWGNEQFF. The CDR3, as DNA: TGTGCCAGCAGCCCCAGTTGGGGGAATGAGCAGTTCTTC.

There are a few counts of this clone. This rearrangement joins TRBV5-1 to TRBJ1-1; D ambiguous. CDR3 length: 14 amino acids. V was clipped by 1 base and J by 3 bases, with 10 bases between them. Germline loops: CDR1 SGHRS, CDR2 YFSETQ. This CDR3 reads CASSLWQVDTEAFF. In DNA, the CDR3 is TGCGCCAGCAGCTTGTGGCAGGTGGACACTGAAGCTTTCTTT.

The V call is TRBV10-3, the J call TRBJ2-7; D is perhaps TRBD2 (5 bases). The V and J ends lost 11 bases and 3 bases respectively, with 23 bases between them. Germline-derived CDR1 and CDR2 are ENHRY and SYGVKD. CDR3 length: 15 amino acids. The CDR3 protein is CARDCGGPTLYEQYF. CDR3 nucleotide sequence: TGTGCCCGGGATTGTGGCGGGCCCACACTCTACGAGCAGTACTTC.

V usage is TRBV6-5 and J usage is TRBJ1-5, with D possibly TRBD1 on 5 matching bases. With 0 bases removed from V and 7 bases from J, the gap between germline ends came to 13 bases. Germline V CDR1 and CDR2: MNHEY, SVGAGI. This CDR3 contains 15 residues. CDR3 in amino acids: CASSYSGQGNQPQHF. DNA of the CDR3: TGTGCCAGCAGTTACTCGGGGCAGGGTAACCAGCCCCAGCATTTT.

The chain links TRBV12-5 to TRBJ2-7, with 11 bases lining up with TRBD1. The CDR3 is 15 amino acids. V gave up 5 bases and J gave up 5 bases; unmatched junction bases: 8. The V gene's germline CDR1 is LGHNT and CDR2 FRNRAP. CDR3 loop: CASGPGTGGFHEQYF. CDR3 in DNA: TGTGCTAGTGGTCCCGGGACAGGGGGTTTTCACGAGCAGTACTTC.

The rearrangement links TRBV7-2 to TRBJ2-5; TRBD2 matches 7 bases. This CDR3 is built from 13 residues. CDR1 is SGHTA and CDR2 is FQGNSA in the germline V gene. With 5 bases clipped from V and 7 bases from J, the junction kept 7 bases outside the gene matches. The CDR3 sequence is CASSRGEGGTQYF. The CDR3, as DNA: TGTGCCAGCAGCCGGGGGGAGGGCGGGACCCAGTACTTC. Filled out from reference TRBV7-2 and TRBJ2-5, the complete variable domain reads GAGVSQSPSNKVTEKGKDVELRCDPISGHTALYWYRQSLGQGLEFLIYFQGNSAPDKSGLPSDRFSAERTGGSVSTLTIQRTQQEDSAVYLCASSRGEGGTQYFGPGTRLLVL.

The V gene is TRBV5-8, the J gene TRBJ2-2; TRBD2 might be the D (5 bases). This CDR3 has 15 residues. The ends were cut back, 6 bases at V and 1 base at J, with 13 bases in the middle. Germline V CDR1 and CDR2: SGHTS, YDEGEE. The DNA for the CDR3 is TGTGCCAGCACCCGGGAATTTTTGAACACCGGGGAGCTGTTTTTT. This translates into CASTREFLNTGELFF.

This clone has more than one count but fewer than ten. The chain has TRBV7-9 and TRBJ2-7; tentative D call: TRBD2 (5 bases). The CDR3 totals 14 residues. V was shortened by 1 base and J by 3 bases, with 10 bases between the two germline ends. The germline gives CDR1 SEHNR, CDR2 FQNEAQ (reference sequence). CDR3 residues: CASSLVRGGYEQYF. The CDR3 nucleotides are TGTGCCAGCAGCTTAGTGCGAGGAGGCTACGAGCAGTACTTC.

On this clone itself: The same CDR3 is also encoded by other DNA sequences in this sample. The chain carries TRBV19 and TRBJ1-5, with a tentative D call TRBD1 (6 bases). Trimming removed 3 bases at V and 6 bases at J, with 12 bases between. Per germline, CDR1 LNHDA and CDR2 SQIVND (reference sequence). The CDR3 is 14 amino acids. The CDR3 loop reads CASSIGGAGQPQHF. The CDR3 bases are TGTGCCAGTAGTATCGGGGGGGCGGGTCAGCCCCAGCATTTT.

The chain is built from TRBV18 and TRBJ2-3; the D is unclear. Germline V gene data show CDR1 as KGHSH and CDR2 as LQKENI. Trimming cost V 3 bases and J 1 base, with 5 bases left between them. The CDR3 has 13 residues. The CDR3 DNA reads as TGTGCCAGCTCACCTGGGGGCACAGATACGCAGTATTTT. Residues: CASSPGGTDTQYF.

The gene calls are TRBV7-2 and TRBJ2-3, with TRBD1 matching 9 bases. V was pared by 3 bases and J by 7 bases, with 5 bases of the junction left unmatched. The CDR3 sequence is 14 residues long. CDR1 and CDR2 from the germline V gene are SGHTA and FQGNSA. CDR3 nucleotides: TGTGCCAGCAGCTTCGGGACAGGGCTGAATACGCAGTATTTT. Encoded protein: CASSFGTGLNTQYF.

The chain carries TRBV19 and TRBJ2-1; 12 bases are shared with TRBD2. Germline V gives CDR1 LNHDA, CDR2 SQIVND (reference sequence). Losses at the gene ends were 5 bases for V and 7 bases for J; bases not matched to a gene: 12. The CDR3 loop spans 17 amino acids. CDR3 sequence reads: CASSLASGGAIENEQFF. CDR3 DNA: TGTGCCAGTAGTTTGGCTAGCGGGGGGGCGATTGAGAATGAGCAGTTCTTC.

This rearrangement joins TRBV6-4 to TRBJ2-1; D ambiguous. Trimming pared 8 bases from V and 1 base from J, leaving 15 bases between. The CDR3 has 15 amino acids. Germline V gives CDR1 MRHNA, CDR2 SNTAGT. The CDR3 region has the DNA TGTGCCAGCTCCCACGAGATCGGGTCCTACAATGAGCAGTTCTTC. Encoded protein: CASSHEIGSYNEQFF.

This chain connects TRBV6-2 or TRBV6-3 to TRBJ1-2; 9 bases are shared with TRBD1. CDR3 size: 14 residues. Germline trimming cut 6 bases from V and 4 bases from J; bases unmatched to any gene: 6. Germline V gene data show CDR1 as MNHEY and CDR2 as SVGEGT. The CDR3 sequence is CASSPGQGFYGYTF. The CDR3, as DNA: TGTGCCAGCAGCCCGGGACAGGGATTCTATGGCTACACCTTC.

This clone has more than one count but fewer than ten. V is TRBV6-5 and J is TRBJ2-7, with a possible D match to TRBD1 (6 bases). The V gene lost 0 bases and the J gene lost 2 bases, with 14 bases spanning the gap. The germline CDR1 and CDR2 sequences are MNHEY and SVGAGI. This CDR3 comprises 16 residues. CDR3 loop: CASSYSNLQGPYEQYF. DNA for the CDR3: TGTGCCAGCAGTTACTCGAATCTACAGGGCCCCTACGAGCAGTACTTC.

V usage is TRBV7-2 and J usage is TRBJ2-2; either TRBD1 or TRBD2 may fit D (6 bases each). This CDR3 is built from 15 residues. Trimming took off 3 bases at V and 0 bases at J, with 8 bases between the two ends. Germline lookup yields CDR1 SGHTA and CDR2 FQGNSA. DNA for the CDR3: TGTGCCAGCAGCTTTGGGGGGCCGAACACCGGGGAGCTGTTTTTT. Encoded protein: CASSFGGPNTGELFF.

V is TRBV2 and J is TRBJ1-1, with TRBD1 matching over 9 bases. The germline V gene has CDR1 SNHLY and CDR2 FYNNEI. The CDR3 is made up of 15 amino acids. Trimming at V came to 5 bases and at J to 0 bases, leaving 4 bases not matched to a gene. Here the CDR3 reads CASSRGQGVNTEAFF. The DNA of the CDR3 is TGTGCCAGCAGTAGGGGACAGGGCGTGAACACTGAAGCTTTCTTT.

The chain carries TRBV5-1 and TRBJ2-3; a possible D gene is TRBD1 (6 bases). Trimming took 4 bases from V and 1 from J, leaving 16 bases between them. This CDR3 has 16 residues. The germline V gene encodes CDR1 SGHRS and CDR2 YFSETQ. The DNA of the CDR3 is TGCGCCAGCAGCCCACCTCAGGGGCGGGGCACAGATACGCAGTATTTT. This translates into CASSPPQGRGTDTQYF.

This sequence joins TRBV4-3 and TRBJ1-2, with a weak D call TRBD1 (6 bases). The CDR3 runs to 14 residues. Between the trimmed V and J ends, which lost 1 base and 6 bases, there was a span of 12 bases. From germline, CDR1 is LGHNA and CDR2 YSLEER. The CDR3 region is CASSQGGGLNGYTF. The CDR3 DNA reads TGCGCCAGCAGCCAAGGAGGGGGGCTCAATGGCTACACCTTC.

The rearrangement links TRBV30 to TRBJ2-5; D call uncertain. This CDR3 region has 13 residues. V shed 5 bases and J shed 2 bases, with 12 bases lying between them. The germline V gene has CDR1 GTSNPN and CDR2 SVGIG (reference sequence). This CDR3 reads CAWGGGGQETQYF. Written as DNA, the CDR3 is TGTGCCTGGGGCGGCGGTGGGCAAGAGACCCAGTACTTC.

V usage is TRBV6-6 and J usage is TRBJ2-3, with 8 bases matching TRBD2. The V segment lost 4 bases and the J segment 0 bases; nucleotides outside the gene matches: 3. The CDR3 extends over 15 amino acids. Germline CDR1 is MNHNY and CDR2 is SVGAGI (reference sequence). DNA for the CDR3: TGTGCCAGCAGTTCCGCTAGCGGGAGCACAGATACGCAGTATTTT. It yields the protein CASSSASGSTDTQYF.

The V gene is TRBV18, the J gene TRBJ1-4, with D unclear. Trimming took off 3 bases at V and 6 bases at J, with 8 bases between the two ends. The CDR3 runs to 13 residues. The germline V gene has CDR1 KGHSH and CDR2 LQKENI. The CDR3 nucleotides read TGTGCCAGCTCACCTTTTCCCGATGAAAAACTGTTTTTT. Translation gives CASSPFPDEKLFF.

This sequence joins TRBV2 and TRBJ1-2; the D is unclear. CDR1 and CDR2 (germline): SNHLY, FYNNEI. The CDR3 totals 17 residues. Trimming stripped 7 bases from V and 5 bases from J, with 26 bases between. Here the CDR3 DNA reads TGTGCCAGCACCATAGGGCAGACTCTTGGCATTAGGTATGGCTACACCTTC. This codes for CASTIGQTLGIRYGYTF.

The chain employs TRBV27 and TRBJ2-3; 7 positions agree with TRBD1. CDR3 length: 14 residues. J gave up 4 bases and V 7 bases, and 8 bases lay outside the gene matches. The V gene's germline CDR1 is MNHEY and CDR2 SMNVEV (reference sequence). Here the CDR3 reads CASIGRGWSDTQYF. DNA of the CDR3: TGTGCCAGCATAGGCAGGGGGTGGTCAGATACGCAGTATTTT.

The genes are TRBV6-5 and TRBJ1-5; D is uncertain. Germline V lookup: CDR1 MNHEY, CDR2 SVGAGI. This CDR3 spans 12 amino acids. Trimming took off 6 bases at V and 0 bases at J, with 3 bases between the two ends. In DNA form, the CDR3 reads TGTGCCAGCAGAACTAGCAATCAGCCCCAGCATTTT. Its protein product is CASRTSNQPQHF.